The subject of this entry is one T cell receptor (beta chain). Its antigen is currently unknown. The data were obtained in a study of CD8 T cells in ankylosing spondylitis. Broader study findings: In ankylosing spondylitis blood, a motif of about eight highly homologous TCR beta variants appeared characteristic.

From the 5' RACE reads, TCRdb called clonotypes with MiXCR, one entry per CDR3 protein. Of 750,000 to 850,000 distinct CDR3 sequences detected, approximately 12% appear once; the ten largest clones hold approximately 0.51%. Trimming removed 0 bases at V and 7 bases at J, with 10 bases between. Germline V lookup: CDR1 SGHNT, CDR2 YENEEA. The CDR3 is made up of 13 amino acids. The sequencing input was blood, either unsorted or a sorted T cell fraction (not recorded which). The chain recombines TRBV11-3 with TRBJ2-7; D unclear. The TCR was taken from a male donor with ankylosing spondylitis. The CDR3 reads CASSLDLHQEQYF. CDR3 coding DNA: TGTGCCAGCAGCTTAGATCTCCATCAGGAGCAGTACTTC.